This T cell receptor beta chain stems from a study of cytomegalovirus exposure and HLA in healthy donors. Points from the study as a whole: Using a false discovery rate of 0.05, a later analysis showed that 16,951 TCR beta sequences were associated with HLA alleles.

This PCR relied on a set of 60 Vbeta primers and 13 Jbeta primers. Generated by immunoSEQ multiplex PCR, the TCRdb table keeps only in-frame clones and is missing some. The repertoire consists of under 200,000 clones, with about 73% occurring once and the leading ten covering 3% to 3.5%. On this clone: Antigen specificity is unknown.

Trimming took 5 bases from V and 0 from J, leaving 10 bases between them. The germline V gene has CDR1 KGHSH and CDR2 LQKENI. This CDR3 spans 14 amino acids. The V call is TRBV18, the J call TRBJ1-1; a weak D match, TRBD1 (5 bases). The TCR originated in a woman aged 40 to 55 in good health and CMV-seronegative. The sequencing sample was made of PBMCs. CDR3 DNA sequence: TGTGCCAGCTCAGGGACTAGCCTGAACACTGAAGCTTTCTTT. Translation gives CASSGTSLNTEAFF.